The table lists the clone carrying this T cell receptor beta chain with a few counts. V was clipped by 6 bases and J by 5 bases; unmatched bases: 6. The germline gives CDR1 SNHLY, CDR2 FYNNEI. The CDR3 is 13 residues long. The sample is drawn from a study of cytotoxic CD8 clonotypes in ibrutinib-treated CLL. Study in general: Approximately ten relapsed/refractory, roughly 15 treatment-naive; 17 IGHV unmutated.

The method was immunoSEQ multiplex PCR; TCRdb's version includes in-frame clones alone and lacks a portion of them. The table lists tens of thousands of clones, about half of them singletons. The material was PBMCs, obtained after 12 months of ibrutinib treatment. This clonotype was obtained from a human donor with chronic lymphocytic leukemia. The V call is TRBV2, the J call TRBJ1-1; 7 positions match TRBD1. CDR3 sequence reads: CASRKDRSTEAFF. In DNA, the CDR3 is TGTGCCAGCAGAAAGGACAGGTCAACTGAAGCTTTCTTT.